This T cell receptor beta chain comes out of a study of glioma-infiltrating T cells. TCR alpha and beta CDR3 regions were amplified from RNA using iRepertoire nested multiplex PCR. In TCRdb, the multiplex PCR reads were re-called with MiXCR into one record per CDR3 protein. The sample comprises roughly 42,000 distinct CDR3 sequences, 20% to 25% of which are singletons, and around 6.7% rests with the top ten. This clonotype was seen a few times. This CDR3 has 13 residues. In germline, CDR1 is SGHRS, CDR2 YFSETQ. V was pared by 0 bases and J by 5 bases, with 6 bases between. This clonotype was obtained from a human donor with low-grade glioma or glioblastoma, undergoing nonglioma brain surgery, or in good health (not recorded which). The sequencing input was glioma tissue, nonneoplastic brain tissue, or PBMCs (not recorded which). The chain joins TRBV5-1 to TRBJ2-1; D gene ambiguous. CDR3 in amino acids: CASSLAANNEQFF. CDR3 coding DNA: TGCGCCAGCAGCTTGGCTGCCAACAATGAGCAGTTCTTC.